This T cell receptor beta chain was captured by sequencing in a study of CD8 T cells in ankylosing spondylitis. Study findings and constraints: What appeared characteristic of ankylosing spondylitis blood was a TCR beta motif of eight highly homologous variants. The clones that were linked to disease were reported to be significantly enriched in matched synovial fluid samples from ankylosing spondylitis patients. Relatively scarce in peripheral blood, disease-linked clones were CD8+.

The authors made TCR beta libraries by quantitative 5'-RACE with molecular barcodes. Each CDR3 protein is one row after TCRdb ran MiXCR on the 5' RACE reads. The data show hundreds of thousands of distinct CDR3 sequences, with around 26% seen just once and roughly 0.9% held by the top ten. CDR3 length: 15 residues. Germline-derived CDR1 and CDR2 are SGHAT and FQNNGV. V was cut by 5 bases and J by 4 bases, with 15 bases left in between. In regard to this clonotype: Its antigen is currently unknown.

The chain is built from TRBV11-2 and TRBJ1-3, with D unresolved. This clonotype was obtained from a male donor with ankylosing spondylitis. Input material: blood, either unsorted or a sorted T cell fraction (not recorded which). CDR3 sequence (DNA): TGTGCCAGCAGCCCGCAGTTGATGTTAGGAAACACCATATATTTT. This sequence encodes CASSPQLMLGNTIYF.